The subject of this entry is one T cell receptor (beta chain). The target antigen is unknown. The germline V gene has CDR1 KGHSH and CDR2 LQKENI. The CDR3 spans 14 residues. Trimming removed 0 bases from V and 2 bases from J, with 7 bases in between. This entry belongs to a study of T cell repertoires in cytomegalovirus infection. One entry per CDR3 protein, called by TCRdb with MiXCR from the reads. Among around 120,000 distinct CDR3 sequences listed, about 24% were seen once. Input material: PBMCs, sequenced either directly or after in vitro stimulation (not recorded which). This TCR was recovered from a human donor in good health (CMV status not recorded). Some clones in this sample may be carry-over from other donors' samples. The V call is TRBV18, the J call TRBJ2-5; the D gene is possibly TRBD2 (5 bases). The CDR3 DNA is TGTGCCAGCTCACCACCTCGGGGACAAGAGACCCAGTACTTC. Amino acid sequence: CASSPPRGQETQYF.